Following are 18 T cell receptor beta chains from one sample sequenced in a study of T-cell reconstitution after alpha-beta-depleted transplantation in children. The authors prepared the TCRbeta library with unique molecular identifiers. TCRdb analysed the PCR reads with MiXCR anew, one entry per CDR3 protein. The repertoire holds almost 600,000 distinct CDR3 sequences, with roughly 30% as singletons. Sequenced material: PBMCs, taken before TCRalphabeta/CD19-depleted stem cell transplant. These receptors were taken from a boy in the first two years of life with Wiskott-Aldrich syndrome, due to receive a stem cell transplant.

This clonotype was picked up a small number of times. This chain's CDR3 is CASSFDTRGYTGELFF. For the CDR3, the DNA is TGCGCCAGCAGCTTTGATACGAGAGGATACACCGGGGAGCTGTTTTTT. The chain employs TRBV5-1 and TRBJ2-2; no reliable D call. Germline CDR1 SGHRS, CDR2 YFSETQ. Trimming took off 2 bases at V and 3 bases at J, with 14 bases between the two ends. The CDR3 runs to 16 residues.

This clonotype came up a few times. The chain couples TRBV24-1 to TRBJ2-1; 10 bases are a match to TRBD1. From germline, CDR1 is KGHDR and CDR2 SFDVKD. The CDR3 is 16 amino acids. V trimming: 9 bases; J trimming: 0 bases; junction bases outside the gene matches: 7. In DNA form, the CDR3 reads TGTGCCACCGGCTGGTGGGACAGGGGCTCCTACAATGAGCAGTTCTTC. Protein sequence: CATGWWDRGSYNEQFF.

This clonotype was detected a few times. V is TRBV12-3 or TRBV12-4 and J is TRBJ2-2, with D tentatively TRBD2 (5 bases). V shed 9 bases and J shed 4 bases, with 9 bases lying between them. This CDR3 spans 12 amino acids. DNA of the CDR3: TGTGCCAGTTTGGGGAGCACCGGGGAGCTGTTTTTT. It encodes CASLGSTGELFF.

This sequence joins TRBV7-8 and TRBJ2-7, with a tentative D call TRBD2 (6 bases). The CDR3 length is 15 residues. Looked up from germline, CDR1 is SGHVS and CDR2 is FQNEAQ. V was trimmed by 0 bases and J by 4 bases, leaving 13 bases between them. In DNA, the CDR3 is TGTGCCAGCAGCTTAGCGGGGGGAATCCTATACGAGCAGTACTTC. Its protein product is CASSLAGGILYEQYF.

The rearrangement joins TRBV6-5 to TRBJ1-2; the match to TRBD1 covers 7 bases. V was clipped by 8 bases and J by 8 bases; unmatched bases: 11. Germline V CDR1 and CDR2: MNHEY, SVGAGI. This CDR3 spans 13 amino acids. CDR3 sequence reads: CASLGGAEGGYTF. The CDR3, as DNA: TGTGCCAGCCTAGGGGGCGCTGAAGGAGGCTACACCTTC.

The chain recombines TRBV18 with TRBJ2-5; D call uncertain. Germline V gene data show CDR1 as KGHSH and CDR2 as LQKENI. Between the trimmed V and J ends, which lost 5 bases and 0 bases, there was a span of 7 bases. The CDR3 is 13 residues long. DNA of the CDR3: TGTGCCAGCTCAGAAGGTTACCAAGAGACCCAGTACTTC. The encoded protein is CASSEGYQETQYF.

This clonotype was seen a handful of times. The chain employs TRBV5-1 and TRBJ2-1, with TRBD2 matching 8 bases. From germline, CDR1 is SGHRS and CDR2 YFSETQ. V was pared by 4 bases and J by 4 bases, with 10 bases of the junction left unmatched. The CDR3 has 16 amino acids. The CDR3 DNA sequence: TGCGCCAGCAGCCCTGAGGTAGCGGGATGGTACAATGAGCAGTTCTTC. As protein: CASSPEVAGWYNEQFF.

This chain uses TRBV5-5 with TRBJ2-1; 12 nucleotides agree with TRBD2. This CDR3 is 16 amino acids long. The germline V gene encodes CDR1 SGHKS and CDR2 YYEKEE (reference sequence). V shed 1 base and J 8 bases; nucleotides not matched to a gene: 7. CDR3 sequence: CASSLLLAGGPDEQFF. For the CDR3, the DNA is TGTGCCAGCAGCTTGTTACTAGCGGGAGGTCCGGATGAGCAGTTCTTC.

The CDR3 coding sequence is TGCAGTGCTGCCCGGGACGGAAGCCGCCGGGATACGCAGTATTTT. It specifies CSAARDGSRRDTQYF. V gene TRBV20-1 combines with J gene TRBJ2-3; D may match TRBD1 or TRBD2 (5 bases each). The V gene's germline CDR1 is DFQATT and CDR2 SNEGSKA (reference sequence). The CDR3 is made up of 15 amino acids. Trimming cost V 5 bases and J 6 bases, with 21 bases left between them.

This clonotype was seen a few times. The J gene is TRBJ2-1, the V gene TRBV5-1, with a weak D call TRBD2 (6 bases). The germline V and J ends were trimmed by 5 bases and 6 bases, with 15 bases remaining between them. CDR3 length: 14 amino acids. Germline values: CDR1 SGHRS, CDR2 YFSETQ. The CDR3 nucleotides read TGCGCCAGCAGTATAATCGCGGGGCCCAATGAGCAGTTCTTC. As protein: CASSIIAGPNEQFF.

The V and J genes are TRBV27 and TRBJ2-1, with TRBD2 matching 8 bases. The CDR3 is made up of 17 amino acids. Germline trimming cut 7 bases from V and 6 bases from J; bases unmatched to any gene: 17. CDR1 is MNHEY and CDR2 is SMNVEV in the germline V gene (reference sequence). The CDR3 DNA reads TGTGCCAGCACCATACGGGGATACGGGAGGGATCCCAATGAGCAGTTCTTC. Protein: CASTIRGYGRDPNEQFF.

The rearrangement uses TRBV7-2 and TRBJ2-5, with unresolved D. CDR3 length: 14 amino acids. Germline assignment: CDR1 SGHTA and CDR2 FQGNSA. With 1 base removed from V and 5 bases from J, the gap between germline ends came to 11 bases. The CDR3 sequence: CASSLEGSFETQYF. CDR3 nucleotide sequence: TGTGCCAGCAGCTTAGAAGGCTCCTTCGAGACCCAGTACTTC.

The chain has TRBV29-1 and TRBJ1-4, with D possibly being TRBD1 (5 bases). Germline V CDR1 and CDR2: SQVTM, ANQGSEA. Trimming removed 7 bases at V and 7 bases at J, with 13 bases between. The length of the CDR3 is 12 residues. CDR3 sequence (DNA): TGCAGCGCCGCGGACAACGGTGAAAAACTGTTTTTT. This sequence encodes CSAADNGEKLFF.

The CDR3 reads CASSVGGSLNEQYF. The CDR3 region has the DNA TGTGCCAGCAGCGTAGGCGGGAGTCTCAACGAGCAGTACTTC. The V and J genes are TRBV9 and TRBJ2-7; TRBD2 matches 7 bases. Germline V gene data show CDR1 as SGDLS and CDR2 as YYNGEE. J gave up 5 bases and V 0 bases, and 5 bases lay outside the gene matches. The CDR3 runs to 14 residues.

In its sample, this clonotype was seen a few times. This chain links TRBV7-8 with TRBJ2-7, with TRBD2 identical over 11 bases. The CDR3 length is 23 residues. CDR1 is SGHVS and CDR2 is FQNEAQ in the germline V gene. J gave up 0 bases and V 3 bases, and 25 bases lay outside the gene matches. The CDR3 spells CASSFPLPGRGTSGGRSSYEQYF. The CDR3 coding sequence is TGTGCCAGCAGCTTTCCTCTACCGGGCCGAGGGACTAGCGGAGGCCGAAGCTCCTACGAGCAGTACTTC.

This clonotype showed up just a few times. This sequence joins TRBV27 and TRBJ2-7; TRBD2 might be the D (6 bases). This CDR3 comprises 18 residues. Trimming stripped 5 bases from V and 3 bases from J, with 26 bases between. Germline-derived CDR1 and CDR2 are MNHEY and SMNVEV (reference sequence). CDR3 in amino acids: CASSPPSLARSTNYEQYF. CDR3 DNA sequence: TGTGCCAGCAGTCCCCCCTCTCTAGCGCGATCAACGAACTACGAGCAGTACTTC.

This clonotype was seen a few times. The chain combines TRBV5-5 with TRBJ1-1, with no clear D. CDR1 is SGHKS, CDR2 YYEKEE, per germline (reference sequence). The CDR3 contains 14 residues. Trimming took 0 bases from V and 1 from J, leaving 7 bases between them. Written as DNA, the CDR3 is TGTGCCAGCAGCTTGGTTAGCAAGAACACTGAAGCTTTCTTT. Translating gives CASSLVSKNTEAFF. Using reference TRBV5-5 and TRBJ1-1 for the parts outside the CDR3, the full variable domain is DAGVTQSPTHLIKTRGQQVTLRCSPISGHKSVSWYQQVLGQGPQFIFQYYEKEERGRGNFPDRFSARQFPNYSSELNVNALLLGDSALYLCASSLVSKNTEAFFGQGTRLTVV.

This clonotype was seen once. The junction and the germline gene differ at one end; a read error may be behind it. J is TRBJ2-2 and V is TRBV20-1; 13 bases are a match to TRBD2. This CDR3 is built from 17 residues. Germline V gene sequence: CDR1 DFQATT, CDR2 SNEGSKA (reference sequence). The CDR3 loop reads CCASRGLAGSLTGELFF. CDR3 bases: TGCTGTGCTAGCCGGGGACTAGCGGGGTCGCTCACCGGGGAGCTGTTTTTT.